Here is one T cell receptor beta chain with its context. This entry is derived from a study of cytomegalovirus exposure and HLA in healthy donors. Germline V gene lookup returns CDR1 MGHRA and CDR2 YSYEKL. This CDR3 contains 12 residues. V was pared by 0 bases and J by 7 bases, with 6 bases between. PCR employed 60 Vbeta and 13 Jbeta primers. Method: immunoSEQ multiplex PCR; TCRdb's copy keeps in-frame clones and lacks some. The sample shows approximately 150,000 clones, roughly four fifths of them seen only once. This chain connects TRBV4-1 to TRBJ2-5, with a tentative D call TRBD2 (5 bases). The specimen sequenced was PBMCs. The TCR comes from an older woman in good health and CMV-seropositive. The DNA of the CDR3 is TGCGCCAGCAGCCAAGAAGGAGGGACCCAGTACTTC. Its protein is CASSQEGGTQYF.